The rows below give T cell receptor beta chains drawn from one sample of a study of blood T cell repertoires in COVID-19. The assay was immunoSEQ multiplex PCR, and TCRdb's table has in-frame clones only and misses some. The data show approximately 52,000 clones, with about 90% seen just once and about 16% held by the top ten. Sequenced material: peripheral blood. These receptors were taken from a human donor with active COVID-19. The donor label of this sample is uncertain. CDR3s include the opening cysteine and the closing phenylalanine or tryptophan. Each record gives: V gene, D gene, CDR3 length, J gene, CDR3 protein, CDR3 DNA. D genes are given only for firm matches.

v_call: TRBV5-1; d_call: TRBD2; cdr3_length: 17; j_call: TRBJ2-3; cdr3_aa: CASSLEPAGGLTDTQYF; cdr3_nt: TGCGCCAGCAGCTTGGAGCCAGCGGGGGGGCTAACAGATACGCAGTATTTT
v_call: TRBV7-3; d_call: TRBD2; cdr3_length: 16; j_call: TRBJ2-3; cdr3_aa: CASSLGGTSGTDTQYF; cdr3_nt: TGTGCCAGCAGCTTAGGGGGAACTAGCGGCACAGATACGCAGTATTTT
v_call: TRBV5-1; d_call: TRBD2; cdr3_length: 16; j_call: TRBJ2-3; cdr3_aa: CASSLTGGRSPDTQYF; cdr3_nt: TGCGCCAGCAGCCTCACGGGGGGGCGATCTCCGGATACGCAGTATTTT
v_call: TRBV11-2; d_call: -; cdr3_length: 14; j_call: TRBJ1-2; cdr3_aa: CASTPVAGISGYTF; cdr3_nt: TGTGCCAGCACCCCGGTTGCGGGCATAAGTGGCTACACCTTC
v_call: TRBV30; d_call: -; cdr3_length: 18; j_call: TRBJ2-7; cdr3_aa: CAWSFGLEGFSSSYEQYF; cdr3_nt: TGTGCCTGGAGTTTCGGTCTGGAGGGATTTTCGAGCTCCTACGAGCAGTACTTC
v_call: TRBV4-1; d_call: TRBD1; cdr3_length: 19; j_call: TRBJ1-2; cdr3_aa: CASSQETGTGTSRRYGYTF; cdr3_nt: TGCGCCAGCAGCCAAGAAACCGGGACAGGGACTTCTAGGCGGTATGGCTACACCTTC
v_call: TRBV3-1/TRBV3-2; d_call: -; cdr3_length: 13; j_call: TRBJ1-2; cdr3_aa: CASSQLQAGGYTF; cdr3_nt: TGTGCCAGCAGCCAGTTGCAGGCGGGTGGCTACACCTTC
v_call: TRBV5-6; d_call: TRBD1; cdr3_length: 15; j_call: TRBJ2-7; cdr3_aa: CASSLEGQGIIEQYF; cdr3_nt: TGTGCCAGCAGCTTGGAGGGACAGGGCATTATCGAGCAGTACTTC
v_call: TRBV12-3/TRBV12-4; d_call: -; cdr3_length: 13; j_call: TRBJ1-1; cdr3_aa: CASSSDRNTEAFF; cdr3_nt: TGTGCCAGCAGTTCGGACAGGAACACTGAAGCTTTCTTT
v_call: TRBV18; d_call: TRBD1; cdr3_length: 15; j_call: TRBJ2-5; cdr3_aa: CASSVRQGAQETQYF; cdr3_nt: TGTGCCAGCTCAGTCCGTCAGGGGGCCCAAGAGACCCAGTACTTC
v_call: TRBV4-2; d_call: TRBD2; cdr3_length: 15; j_call: TRBJ2-1; cdr3_aa: CASSHTPGSSGEQFF; cdr3_nt: TGTGCCAGCAGCCATACCCCCGGGTCTAGCGGTGAGCAGTTCTTC
v_call: TRBV6-2/TRBV6-3; d_call: -; cdr3_length: 13; j_call: TRBJ1-2; cdr3_aa: CASSYSENYGYTF; cdr3_nt: TGTGCCAGCAGTTACTCGGAGAACTATGGCTACACCTTC
v_call: TRBV24-1; d_call: TRBD1; cdr3_length: 14; j_call: TRBJ1-2; cdr3_aa: CATSDRKGGGGYTF; cdr3_nt: TGTGCCACCAGTGACCGCAAAGGGGGCGGTGGCTACACCTTC
v_call: TRBV6-6; d_call: -; cdr3_length: 16; j_call: TRBJ1-1; cdr3_aa: CASSPPNRVVNTEAFF; cdr3_nt: TGTGCCAGCTCCCCCCCGAACAGGGTGGTGAACACTGAAGCTTTCTTT
v_call: TRBV19; d_call: -; cdr3_length: 12; j_call: TRBJ1-5; cdr3_aa: CASTPGNQPQHF; cdr3_nt: TGTGCCAGTACCCCAGGGAATCAGCCCCAGCATTTT
v_call: TRBV27; d_call: TRBD1; cdr3_length: 14; j_call: TRBJ1-6; cdr3_aa: CASSAGQRISPLHF; cdr3_nt: TGTGCCAGCAGTGCGGGACAGAGGATTTCACCCCTCCACTTT